The rows below give T cell receptor beta chains drawn from one sample of a study of cytomegalovirus exposure and HLA in healthy donors. The assay was immunoSEQ multiplex PCR, and TCRdb's table has in-frame clones only and misses some. The data show 150,000 to 180,000 clones, about 80% seen once. Material for sequencing was PBMCs. The receptors were gathered from a woman between 35 and 50 years old in good health and CMV-seronegative. The CDR3 runs from the conserved cysteine through the conserved F or W. D genes are given only for firm matches. A clone size is listed for some rows: how often the clone was seen (once, few, many), or a class if it is expanded.

v_call	cdr3_length	j_call	clone_size	d_call	cdr3_aa	cdr3_nt
TRBV9	15	TRBJ2-7	few	TRBD1	CASSGGQGLAYEQYF	TGTGCCAGCAGCGGGGGACAGGGATTGGCCTACGAGCAGTACTTC
TRBV30	17	TRBJ1-2	once	NA	CAWSVPRQTEANYGYTF	TGTGCCTGGAGTGTACCCCGACAGACAGAAGCTAACTATGGCTACACCTTC
TRBV6-1	14	TRBJ2-7	NA	NA	CASRRGGEAYEQYF	TGTGCCAGCAGGCGGGGCGGGGAAGCCTACGAGCAGTACTTC
TRBV7-9	16	TRBJ2-5	few	TRBD2	CASSLVSAGGGETQYF	TGTGCCAGCAGCTTAGTTTCGGCGGGGGGCGGGGAGACCCAGTACTTC
TRBV10-3	13	TRBJ2-7	NA	NA	CAISDNSPYEQYF	TGTGCCATCAGTGATAACAGCCCCTACGAGCAGTACTTC
TRBV19	14	TRBJ2-3	NA	TRBD2	CASSIGGGADTQYF	TGTGCCAGTAGTATCGGCGGGGGGGCGGATACGCAGTATTTT
TRBV6-6	14	TRBJ1-1	NA	NA	CASSYPSRNTEAFF	TGTGCCAGCAGTTACCCGAGCCGGAACACTGAAGCTTTCTTT
TRBV10-1	15	TRBJ1-2	NA	NA	CASSPFGQGNYGYTF	TGCGCCAGCAGTCCCTTCGGCCAGGGGAACTATGGCTACACCTTC
TRBV10-3	13	TRBJ2-3	NA	TRBD2	CAISQRETDTQYF	TGTGCCATCAGCCAGCGGGAGACAGATACGCAGTATTTT
TRBV15	16	TRBJ2-1	NA	TRBD1	CATSGTPGTVNNEQFF	TGTGCCACCAGCGGAACCCCCGGGACAGTGAACAATGAGCAGTTCTTC
TRBV7-9	16	TRBJ2-5	NA	TRBD2	CASSLRTSGKGGTQYF	TGTGCCAGCAGCCTTCGGACTAGCGGGAAAGGCGGGACCCAGTACTTC
TRBV5-1	15	TRBJ1-1	once	NA	CASSFMSSGNTEAFF	TGCGCCAGCAGCTTTATGTCGAGCGGGAACACTGAAGCTTTCTTT
TRBV10-3	13	TRBJ1-5	NA	NA	CAISIQGNQPQHF	TGTGCCATCAGTATCCAGGGGAACCAGCCCCAGCATTTT
TRBV9	16	TRBJ2-5	NA	TRBD2	CASSVGGGMGQETQYF	TGTGCCAGCAGCGTAGGGGGGGGGATGGGCCAAGAGACCCAGTACTTC
TRBV18	15	TRBJ1-5	NA	TRBD1	CASSPGTDSNQPQHF	TGTGCCAGCTCACCCGGGACAGATAGCAATCAGCCCCAGCATTTT
TRBV5-1	13	TRBJ2-2	NA	NA	CASSLVYTGELFF	TGCGCTAGCAGCTTGGTCTACACCGGGGAGCTGTTTTTT
TRBV5-4	14	TRBJ1-1	few	NA	CASSAGDLNTEAFF	TGTGCCAGCAGCGCAGGGGATCTGAACACTGAAGCTTTCTTT
TRBV10-3	14	TRBJ1-2	NA	TRBD1	CAINPGQLNYGYTF	TGTGCCATCAACCCGGGACAGCTTAACTATGGCTACACCTTC
TRBV10-3	14	TRBJ1-2	few	NA	CAISAEGSIYGYTF	TGTGCCATCAGTGCGGAGGGATCAATTTATGGCTACACCTTC
TRBV10-1	15	TRBJ2-4	NA	TRBD1	CASSEGRQGKNIQYF	TGCGCCAGCAGTGAGGGACGACAGGGCAAAAACATTCAGTACTTC
TRBV5-1	14	TRBJ2-3	NA	NA	CASSVRAQGGTQYF	TGCGCCAGCAGCGTCCGGGCCCAGGGGGGTACGCAGTATTTT
TRBV2	17	TRBJ2-3	NA	NA	CASSEGSLGGRTDTQYF	TGTGCCAGCAGTGAAGGCTCTTTGGGGGGGCGCACAGATACGCAGTATTTT
TRBV11-3	16	TRBJ2-5	NA	TRBD1	CASSFDFRGLWETQYF	TGTGCCAGCAGCTTCGATTTCAGGGGGTTGTGGGAGACCCAGTACTTC
TRBV15	15	TRBJ1-1	NA	TRBD1	CATSRGQGADTEAFF	TGTGCCACCAGCAGAGGCCAGGGGGCGGACACTGAAGCTTTCTTT
TRBV6-6	16	TRBJ2-7	NA	NA	CASSYYLVGIPYEQYF	TGTGCCAGCAGTTACTATCTAGTCGGTATACCCTACGAGCAGTACTTC
TRBV5-6	12	TRBJ1-1	NA	NA	CASSLIGAEAFF	TGTGCCAGCAGCTTAATAGGAGCTGAAGCTTTCTTT
TRBV7-9	13	TRBJ2-7	NA	TRBD1	CASNGQGQYEQYF	TGTGCCAGCAACGGACAGGGACAGTACGAGCAGTACTTC
TRBV5-6	12	TRBJ1-5	many	NA	CASSWKDSSQHF	TGTGCCAGCAGCTGGAAGGACAGTTCCCAGCATTTT
TRBV6-1	14	TRBJ2-3	NA	TRBD2	CASSVPGTIDTQYF	TGTGCCAGCAGTGTGCCCGGGACTATCGATACGCAGTATTTT
TRBV28	18	TRBJ1-5	NA	TRBD1	CASNALPGTGVSNQPQHF	TGTGCCAGCAACGCTCTTCCCGGGACAGGGGTATCAAATCAGCCCCAGCATTTT
TRBV5-1	14	TRBJ1-4	once	TRBD1	CASSHDRVGEKLFF	TGCGCCAGCAGCCATGACAGGGTAGGAGAAAAACTGTTTTTT
TRBV10-3	16	TRBJ1-3	few	TRBD1	CAISGRTGNSGNTIYF	TGTGCCATCAGCGGGCGGACAGGGAACTCTGGAAACACCATATATTTT
TRBV5-4	16	TRBJ2-1	NA	TRBD2	CASSLAGGGLWNEQFF	TGTGCCAGCAGCTTGGCCGGGGGGGGCCTGTGGAATGAGCAGTTCTTC
TRBV29-1	12	TRBJ1-1	once	NA	CSVGRWNTEAFF	TGCAGCGTTGGGCGGTGGAACACTGAAGCTTTCTTT
TRBV28	16	TRBJ1-4	NA	TRBD1	CASRLGQAPGDEKLFF	TGTGCCAGCAGACTGGGACAGGCCCCCGGGGATGAAAAACTGTTTTTT
TRBV11-3	19	TRBJ2-5	once	TRBD1	CASSSPAPGTDYLLETQYF	TGTGCCAGCAGCTCCCCAGCCCCCGGGACAGATTATTTGCTGGAGACCCAGTACTTC
TRBV30	13	TRBJ1-5	once	NA	CAWAAGENQPQHF	TGTGCCTGGGCGGCGGGGGAGAATCAGCCCCAGCATTTT
TRBV6-1	15	TRBJ2-7	NA	NA	CASSEIVESPYEQYF	TGTGCCAGCAGTGAAATCGTAGAGAGCCCCTACGAGCAGTACTTC